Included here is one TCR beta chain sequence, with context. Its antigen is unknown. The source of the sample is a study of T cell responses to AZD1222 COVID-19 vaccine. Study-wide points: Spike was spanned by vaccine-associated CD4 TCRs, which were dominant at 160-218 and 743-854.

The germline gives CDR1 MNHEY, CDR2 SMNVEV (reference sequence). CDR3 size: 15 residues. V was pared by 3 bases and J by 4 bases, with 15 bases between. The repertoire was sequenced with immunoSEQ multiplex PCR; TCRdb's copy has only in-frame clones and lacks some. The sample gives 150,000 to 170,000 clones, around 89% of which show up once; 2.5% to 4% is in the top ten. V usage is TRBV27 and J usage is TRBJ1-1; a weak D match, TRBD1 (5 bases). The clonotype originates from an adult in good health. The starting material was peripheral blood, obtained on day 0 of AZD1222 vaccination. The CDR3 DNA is TGTGCCAGCAGTTTTGCCTTGGGGCGGACCACTGAAGCTTTCTTT. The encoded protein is CASSFALGRTTEAFF.